These T cell receptor beta chains were read from a single sample in a study of T cell repertoires in cytomegalovirus infection. TCRdb processed the reads anew with MiXCR; each CDR3 protein has one entry. Altogether 350,000 to 550,000 distinct CDR3 sequences are present, about 33% being singletons, with the ten largest covering around 13%. Sequencing was carried out using PBMCs. Receptor source: a human donor in good health (CMV status not recorded). Some clones in this sample may be carry-over from other donors' samples. The CDR3 runs from the conserved cysteine through the conserved F or W. The order of the fields is V gene, J gene, D gene, clone size, CDR3 DNA, CDR3 protein. The D gene is left open where the match is weak. Part of the rows lack a size; the others show once, few, many or a class for expanded clones.

TRBV19	TRBJ2-2	TRBD1	-	TGTGCCAGTAAACGACAGGGGTACACCGGGGAGCTGTTTTTT	CASKRQGYTGELFF
TRBV7-9	TRBJ2-2	-	-	TGTGCCAGCAGCCCACAGGACAGAGGCACCGGGGAGCTGTTTTTT	CASSPQDRGTGELFF
TRBV12-3/TRBV12-4	TRBJ1-5	-	-	TGTGCCAGCAGTTTGACCGCCGCCAAGCAGCCCCAGCATTTT	CASSLTAAKQPQHF
TRBV10-3	TRBJ2-3	-	-	TGTGCCATCATGGAGGGGTTCGCAGATACGCAGTATTTT	CAIMEGFADTQYF
TRBV28	TRBJ1-4	TRBD1	few	TGTGCCAGCAGCACGCCCGGGACAGGGGGTGAAAAACTGTTTTTT	CASSTPGTGGEKLFF
TRBV7-2	TRBJ2-2	TRBD2	many	TGTGCCAGCATCATAGCGGGGGGGCCGTCCGGGGAGCTGTTTTTT	CASIIAGGPSGELFF
TRBV2	TRBJ2-4	TRBD2	-	TGTGCCAGCAGTGACCTGGAACTAGCGGGTCTAGCCAAAAACATTCAGTACTTC	CASSDLELAGLAKNIQYF
TRBV12-3/TRBV12-4	TRBJ1-3	-	many	TGTGCCAGCTACCAGGGAAGGTGGAACACCATATATTTT	CASYQGRWNTIYF
TRBV7-9	TRBJ1-2	-	-	TGTGCCAGCAGCTTACCGGTGTCTTTTAACTATGGCTACACCTTC	CASSLPVSFNYGYTF
TRBV11-2	TRBJ1-2	TRBD1	-	TGTGCCAGCAGCTTAGATACAGGGGGCTATGGCTACACCTTC	CASSLDTGGYGYTF
TRBV5-1	TRBJ2-5	-	many	TGCGCCAGCAGCTATGGACCGTCGGAGACCCAGTACTTC	CASSYGPSETQYF
TRBV7-9	TRBJ2-5	-	many	TGTGCCAGCAGCTCAAGCTGGGGGGCTGAGACCCAGTACTTC	CASSSSWGAETQYF
TRBV7-2	TRBJ2-7	TRBD2	many	TGTGCCAGCAGCTTAGCTACTAGCGGGGGGATATGCGAGCAGTACTTC	CASSLATSGGICEQYF
TRBV6-2/TRBV6-3	TRBJ2-1	-	few	TGTGCCAGCAGTTACTCAACGGGGGGCCTAAATGAGCAGTTCTTC	CASSYSTGGLNEQFF
TRBV3-1	TRBJ2-5	TRBD1	-	TGTGCCAGCAGCCAATCAATCGACAGGGCCTCCCCCTTGGAGTACTTC	CASSQSIDRASPLEYF
TRBV28	TRBJ1-1	TRBD1	few	TGTGCCAGCAGTTTCGCGCCATTAGCAGGGGGTCTCACTGAAGCTTTCTTT	CASSFAPLAGGLTEAFF
TRBV5-4	TRBJ2-3	-	few	TGTGCCAGCAGCTCTCCAGGCCATAGGTCCGCAGATACGCAGTATTTT	CASSSPGHRSADTQYF
TRBV27	TRBJ1-6	TRBD1	-	TGTGCCAGCAGTCAGGGACAGGGGAATTCACCCCTCCAATTT	CASSQGQGNSPLQF
TRBV4-3	TRBJ2-5	TRBD2	-	TGCGCCAGCAGCCAGACCCTACTAGCGGGGGGCGGGGAGACCCAGTACTTC	CASSQTLLAGGGETQYF
TRBV11-2	TRBJ2-3	-	-	TGTGCCAGCAGCTTAGAGGCCGGGACGTATACGCAGTATTTT	CASSLEAGTYTQYF
TRBV4-1	TRBJ1-5	-	-	TGCGCCAGCAGCCAAGTGAGTCAGTACAATCAGCCCCAGCATTTT	CASSQVSQYNQPQHF
TRBV5-6	TRBJ2-7	-	-	TGTGCCAGCAGCTTGAGCGCAACAGCCTCCTACGAGCAGTACTTC	CASSLSATASYEQYF
TRBV6-5	TRBJ1-4	TRBD1	few	TGTGCCAGCAGCGACGACAGGGGGCCAAAACACGCAACTAATGAAAAACTGTTTTTT	CASSDDRGPKHATNEKLFF
TRBV7-2	TRBJ2-5	-	many	TGTGCCAGCAGCTTATCGTGGGGGCAAGAGACCCAGTACTTC	CASSLSWGQETQYF
TRBV4-2	TRBJ2-3	TRBD2	-	TGTGCCAGCAGCCAAGATTCCAGCGGGGTTGATACGCAGTATTTT	CASSQDSSGVDTQYF
TRBV4-2	TRBJ1-1	-	few	TGTGCCAGCAGCCAAGGTGGGAGGGCAGGGAACACTGAAGCTTTCTTT	CASSQGGRAGNTEAFF
TRBV18	TRBJ1-3	-	-	TGTGCCAGCTCACTCTCCGGGACCCTTGGCTCTGGAAACACCATATATTTT	CASSLSGTLGSGNTIYF
TRBV14	TRBJ2-7	-	-	TGTGCCAGCAGCCCCTTTGGGGGGGGCTTGACCTACGAGCAGTACTTC	CASSPFGGGLTYEQYF
TRBV6-1	TRBJ1-2	TRBD1	many	TGTGCCACTCCGGGACAGAACATCTATGGCTACACCTTC	CATPGQNIYGYTF
TRBV7-2	TRBJ1-2	TRBD1	few	TGTGCCAGCAGCTTAGCCCCCCTTATGACAGGGAACTATGGCTACACCTTC	CASSLAPLMTGNYGYTF
TRBV7-9	TRBJ1-4	-	-	TGTGCCAGCAGCTTAGCGCGGTCTGCAGTTCCAACTAATGAAAAACTGTTTTTT	CASSLARSAVPTNEKLFF
TRBV14	TRBJ1-1	TRBD1	-	TGTGCCAGCAGCCAATGGCCAGGGGGCTCGAACACTGAAGCTTTCTTT	CASSQWPGGSNTEAFF
TRBV12-3/TRBV12-4	TRBJ2-7	TRBD1	-	TGTGCCAGCAGTTTCGGACAGGGGGCTGTCTACGAGCAGTACTTC	CASSFGQGAVYEQYF
TRBV27	TRBJ1-5	TRBD1	few	TGTGCCAGCACCCCCACGGGACAGGGAAATCAGCCCCAGCATTTT	CASTPTGQGNQPQHF
TRBV27	TRBJ2-2	TRBD1	-	TGTGCCAGCAGTGCGGACAGGGGGGACACCGGGGAGCTGTTTTTT	CASSADRGDTGELFF
TRBV29-1	TRBJ2-2	TRBD1	few	TGCAGCGTTGACCGATGGGGACAGGGGGACAAGAACACCGGGGAGCTGTTTTTT	CSVDRWGQGDKNTGELFF
TRBV5-6	TRBJ2-7	-	few	TGTGCCAGCAGCCCACAGGGTACTGGGTACGAGCAGTACTTC	CASSPQGTGYEQYF
TRBV4-3	TRBJ2-5	-	-	TGCGCCAGCAGCCACCTTCTTAAAGGGTGTATACTTGACTTC	CASSHLLKGCILDF
TRBV7-8	TRBJ1-3	-	many	TGTGCCAGCTTCAGCGGCGGCTCTGGAAACACCATATATTTT	CASFSGGSGNTIYF
TRBV14	TRBJ2-5	-	-	TGTGCCAGCAGCCGACAGAACCTAAGAGAGACCCAGTACTTC	CASSRQNLRETQYF
TRBV10-3	TRBJ2-7	-	-	TGTGCCATCAGTGAGTCCCCCGACGAGCAGTACTTC	CAISESPDEQYF
TRBV30	TRBJ1-1	-	few	TGTGCCTGGAGTGTCCAGGCTAACACTGAAGCTTTCTTT	CAWSVQANTEAFF
TRBV7-6	TRBJ2-1	TRBD1	many	TGTGCCAGCAGCTTAGAGAGGGGGCAGTACAATGAGCAGTTCTTC	CASSLERGQYNEQFF
TRBV4-1	TRBJ1-1	TRBD1	-	TGCGCCAGCAGCCAAGAAGGGAAGGGGGCCAGTACTGAAGCTTTCTTT	CASSQEGKGASTEAFF
TRBV4-1	TRBJ1-2	-	many	TGCGCCAGCAGCCTCGGGGGCTTCGGGGTCGGTGGCTACACCTTC	CASSLGGFGVGGYTF
TRBV12-3/TRBV12-4	TRBJ2-6	-	-	TGTGACAGCAGTTTGGGGCTCTCTGTGGCCAACGTCCTGACTTTC	CDSSLGLSVANVLTF
TRBV12-3/TRBV12-4	TRBJ1-5	-	many	TGTGCCAGCAGTTTTGGGCAGGGGCCCCAGCCCCAGCATTTT	CASSFGQGPQPQHF
TRBV28	TRBJ1-1	-	-	TGTGCCAGCAGTTCTTGCACAGCAGGGAACACTGAAGCTTTCTTT	CASSSCTAGNTEAFF
TRBV7-2	TRBJ1-1	-	-	TGTTCCAGCAGCTTAGGGGGGACCACTGAAGCTTTCTTT	CSSSLGGTTEAFF
TRBV4-2	TRBJ1-4	-	-	TGTGCCAGCAGCCAAGAAACCGTGGCTACTAATGAAAAACTGTTTTTT	CASSQETVATNEKLFF
TRBV5-5	TRBJ1-5	-	-	TGTGCCAGAAGCTTCTGGGGCAATCAGCCCCAGCATTTT	CARSFWGNQPQHF
TRBV29-1	TRBJ2-7	TRBD1	-	TGCAGCGTACGACAGGGTACCACTTTAAGGTCCTACGAGCAGTACTTC	CSVRQGTTLRSYEQYF
TRBV19	TRBJ2-3	-	few	TGTGCCAGTAGCCCAACACAAGATACGCAGTATTTT	CASSPTQDTQYF
TRBV11-2	TRBJ2-2	-	-	TGTGCCAGCAGCTTACTCGTGGGCGGGGTCGACACCGGGGAGCTGTTTTTT	CASSLLVGGVDTGELFF